This T cell receptor beta chain is drawn from a study of T-cell memory formation after mild COVID-19. This clonotype was counted a few times. TCRdb analysed the 5' RACE reads with MiXCR anew, one entry per CDR3 protein. The sample has some 110,000 distinct CDR3 sequences; 15% to 20% are singletons. V was clipped by 3 bases and J by 0 bases, with 12 bases between them. This CDR3 region has 15 residues. The germline V gene has CDR1 SGDLS and CDR2 YYNGEE. This TCR was recovered from an adult woman who had mild COVID-19 (a few samples of this study predate the infection). Cell type and time point are not known. V usage is TRBV9 and J usage is TRBJ1-1, with a weak D call TRBD1 (6 bases). The sequenced sample consisted of PBMCs or a T cell subset sorted from them (not recorded which). The CDR3 sequence: CASSEGGAVNTEAFF. CDR3 nucleotide sequence: TGTGCCAGCAGCGAAGGGGGGGCAGTGAACACTGAAGCTTTCTTT.